The clone carrying this T cell receptor (beta chain) came up many times. The antigen is not known. TCRdb re-called the RACE reads with MiXCR, one entry per CDR3 protein. Of some 350,000 distinct CDR3 sequences in the sample, approximately 6.3% are singletons; the top ten hold approximately 8.9%. Germline CDR1 is ENHRY and CDR2 is SYGVKD. This CDR3 is built from 13 residues. V dropped 3 bases and J dropped 5 bases, with 8 bases sitting between them. This sample was included in a study of human T cells and chemical hapten exposure. For the study at large: Mostly female, the patients presented with alopecia areata, totalis or universalis. General observations from the study: Compared with pre-sensitization or healthy control sets, expanded TCRs clustered more.

Indicated time point: patch test 1, 2 weeks after DPC sensitization. Noted treatment: therapeutic diphenylcyclopropenone sensitization with weekly scalp DPC. Participating donors were patients with alopecia, aged 18 to 70 years, considered appropriate candidates for DPC. Source: whole blood, taken in connection with sensitization to the hapten diphenylcyclopropenone (DPC). The rearrangement joins TRBV10-3 to TRBJ2-1; D is uncertain. The receptor's source is a woman younger than 30 with alopecia areata. Some clones in this sample may be carry-over from other donors' samples. Here the CDR3 reads CAISEGWDNEQFF. CDR3 sequence (DNA): TGTGCCATCAGTGAAGGGTGGGACAATGAGCAGTTCTTC.